This TCR beta chain was identified during a study of CD8+ T cells in alopecia areata. Study summary: C3H/HeJ donors aged about 6-13 months with spontaneous alopecia supplied skin grafted onto roughly 6-10-week-old female C3H/HeJ mice.

The CDR3 runs to 17 residues. V lost 0 bases and J lost 5; bases outside the gene matches: 6. CDR1 is NSQYPW and CDR2 is LRSPGD in the germline V gene (reference sequence). Researchers sorted pooled cutaneous lymph node cells on the basis of CD4, CD8alpha, NKG2D, NKG2ACE and other markers. Study observations and caveats: Higher clonality was seen in lesional scalp than in normal scalp, especially in alopecia totalis/universalis. Sequencing of scalp tissue also captures the resident alphabeta T cells of normal skin. Among patients, TCR sharing was less clear than in mice, a difference possibly due in part to HLA diversity in the patient population.

Once RNA had been extracted, it was reverse transcribed into cDNA to act as the sequencing template. TCRdb's copy holds only in-frame clones and misses some; the assay was immunoSEQ multiplex PCR. The sample yields around 300,000 clones, without any singletons. With regard to this clone: Its specificity is not known. Each gene name is a mouse one. From the germline J gene comes the end of the CDR3, since the read stops 4 residues before it.

The sequencing input was CD4+ T cells sorted from a lymph node. This receptor was taken from a C3H/HeJ mouse with alopecia areata. The strain's MHC haplotype is H2-k. The chain couples TRBV1 to TRBJ2-2; 10 nucleotides line up with TRBD1. The DNA read from the CDR3 is TGCACCTGCAGTGCAGATTCCAGACAGGGGGCAACCGGG. The encoded protein is CTCSADSRQGATG. The whole CDR3 sequence reads CTCSADSRQGATGQLYF. Filled out from reference TRBV1 and TRBJ2-2, the complete variable domain reads VTLLEQNPRWRLVPRGQAVNLRCILKNSQYPWMSWYQQDLQKQLQWLFTLRSPGDKEVKSLPGADYLATRVTDTELRLQVANMSQGRTLYCTCSADSRQGATGQLYFGEGSKLTVL.